This T cell receptor (beta chain) stems from a study of early T cells in non-severe SARS-CoV-2 infection. Study overall: Bulk RNA isolated from unsorted whole blood underwent sequencing; chains were not paired. Study-wide results and limits: Clonotype matching in VDJdb favored anti-spike CD8 responses and did not capture private and CD4 specificities.

Individual cDNA molecules were tagged with unique molecular identifiers, the study reported. TCRdb reanalysed the 5' RACE reads using MiXCR and keeps one entry per CDR3 protein. The table lists tens of thousands of distinct CDR3 sequences, under 7.5% of them singletons. This clonotype showed up many times. What it recognizes is unknown. The source of this sequence is an adult who was a healthcare worker with PCR-confirmed SARS-CoV-2 infection or an uninfected control (not recorded which). The sample in question was whole blood, obtained at baseline.

This CDR3 is CASSLVGAWDGELFF. CDR3 bases: TGTGCCAGCAGCTTAGTCGGGGCCTGGGACGGGGAGCTGTTTTTT. The chain employs TRBV7-6 and TRBJ2-2; either TRBD1 or TRBD2 may supply D (5 bases each). CDR3 size: 15 residues. V was trimmed by 1 base and J by 7 bases, leaving 13 bases between them. Germline V gives CDR1 SGHVS, CDR2 FNYEAQ.